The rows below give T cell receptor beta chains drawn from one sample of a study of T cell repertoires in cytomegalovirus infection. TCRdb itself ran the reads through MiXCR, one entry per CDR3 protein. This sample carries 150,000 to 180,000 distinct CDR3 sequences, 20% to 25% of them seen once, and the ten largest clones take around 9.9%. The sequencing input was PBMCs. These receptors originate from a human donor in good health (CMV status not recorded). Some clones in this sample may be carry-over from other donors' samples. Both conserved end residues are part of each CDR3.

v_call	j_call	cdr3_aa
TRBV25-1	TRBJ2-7	CASSESGRSYEQYF
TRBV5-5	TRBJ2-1	CASSFRAGGKDNEQFF
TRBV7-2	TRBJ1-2	CASSLRDGNYGYTF
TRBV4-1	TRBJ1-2	CASRPPGQRAEGGYTF
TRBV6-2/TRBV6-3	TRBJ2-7	CASRDEQYF
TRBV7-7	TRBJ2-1	CASSSHSYNEQFF
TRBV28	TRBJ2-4	CASETGERFGIQYF
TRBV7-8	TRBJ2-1	CASIQSGPSYNEQFF
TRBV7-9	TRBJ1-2	CASSPGGHWGYTF
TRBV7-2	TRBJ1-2	CASSRQGMADYGYTF
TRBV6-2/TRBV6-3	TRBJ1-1	CASSRQGAQGLNTEAFF
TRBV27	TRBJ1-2	CASSPQGTRGYTF
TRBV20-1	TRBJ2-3	CSARDVGLTDTQYF
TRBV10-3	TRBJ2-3	CAISVAEQGIPTDTQYF
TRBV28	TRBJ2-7	CASRIDNSYEQYF
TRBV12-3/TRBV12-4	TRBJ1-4	CASSLKTVNEKLFF
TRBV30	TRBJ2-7	CAWSPRLTYEQYF
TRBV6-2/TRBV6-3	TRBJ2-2	CASSYTGTRGLANTGELFF
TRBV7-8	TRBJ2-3	CASGGTDTQYF
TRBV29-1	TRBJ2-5	CSVAIPPTETQYF
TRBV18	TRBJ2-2	CASSPQRRAQTNTGELFF
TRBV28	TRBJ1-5	CASSLFRGNQPQHF
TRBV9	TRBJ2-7	CASSVGSGPNYEQYF
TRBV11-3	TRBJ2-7	CASSSADSPYEQYF
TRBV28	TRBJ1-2	CASTGGDYGYTF
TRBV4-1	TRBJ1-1	CASSQQAGNTEAFF
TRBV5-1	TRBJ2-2	CASSLIAGANTGELFF
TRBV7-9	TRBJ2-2	CASSSSDANTGELFF
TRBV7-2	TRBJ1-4	CASSPQGPNEKLFF